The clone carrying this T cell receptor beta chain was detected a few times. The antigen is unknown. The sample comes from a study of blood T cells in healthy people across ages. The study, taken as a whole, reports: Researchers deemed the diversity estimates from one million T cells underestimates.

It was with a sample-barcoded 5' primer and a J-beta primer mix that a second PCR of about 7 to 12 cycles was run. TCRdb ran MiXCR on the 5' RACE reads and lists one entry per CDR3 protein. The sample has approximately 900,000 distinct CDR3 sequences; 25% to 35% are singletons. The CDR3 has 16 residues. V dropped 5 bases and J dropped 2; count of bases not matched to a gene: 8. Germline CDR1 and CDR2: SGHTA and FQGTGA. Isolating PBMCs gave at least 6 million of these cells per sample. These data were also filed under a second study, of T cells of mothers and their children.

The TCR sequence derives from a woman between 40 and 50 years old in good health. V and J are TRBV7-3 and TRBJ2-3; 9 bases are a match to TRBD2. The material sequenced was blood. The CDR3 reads CASSKDLAGNTDTQYF. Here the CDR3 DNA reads TGTGCCAGCAGCAAGGATCTAGCGGGGAACACAGATACGCAGTATTTT.